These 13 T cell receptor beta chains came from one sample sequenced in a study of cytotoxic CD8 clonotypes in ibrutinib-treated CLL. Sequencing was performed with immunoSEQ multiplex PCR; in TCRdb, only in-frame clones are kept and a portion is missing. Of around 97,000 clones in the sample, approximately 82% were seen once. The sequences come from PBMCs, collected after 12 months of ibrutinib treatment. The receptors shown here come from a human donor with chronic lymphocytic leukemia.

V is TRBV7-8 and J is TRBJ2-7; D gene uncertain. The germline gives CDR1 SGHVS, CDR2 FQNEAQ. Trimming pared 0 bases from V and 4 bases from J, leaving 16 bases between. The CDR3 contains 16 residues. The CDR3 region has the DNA TGTGCCAGCAGCTTAGCAGCTACTATCGGGTCGTACGAGCAGTACTTC. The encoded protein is CASSLAATIGSYEQYF.

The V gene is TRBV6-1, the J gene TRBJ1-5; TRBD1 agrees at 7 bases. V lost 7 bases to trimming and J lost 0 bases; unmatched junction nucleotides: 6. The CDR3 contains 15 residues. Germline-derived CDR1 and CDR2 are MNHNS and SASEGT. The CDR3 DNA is TGTGCCAGCACCGGGGACAGATATAGCAATCAGCCCCAGCATTTT. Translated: CASTGDRYSNQPQHF.

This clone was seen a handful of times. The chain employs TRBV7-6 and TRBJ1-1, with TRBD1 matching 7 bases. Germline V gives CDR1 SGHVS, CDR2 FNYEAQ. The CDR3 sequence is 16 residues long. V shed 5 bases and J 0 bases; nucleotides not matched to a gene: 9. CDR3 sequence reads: CASSPAPGGVNTEAFF. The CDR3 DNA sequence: TGTGCCAGCAGCCCCGCGCCAGGGGGGGTGAACACTGAAGCTTTCTTT.

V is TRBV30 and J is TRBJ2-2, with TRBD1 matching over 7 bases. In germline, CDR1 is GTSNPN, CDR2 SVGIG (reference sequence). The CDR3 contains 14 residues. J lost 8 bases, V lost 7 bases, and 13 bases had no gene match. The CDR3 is CAFKGAGKTGELFF. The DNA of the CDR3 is TGTGCCTTCAAGGGGGCAGGGAAGACGGGGGAGCTGTTTTTT.

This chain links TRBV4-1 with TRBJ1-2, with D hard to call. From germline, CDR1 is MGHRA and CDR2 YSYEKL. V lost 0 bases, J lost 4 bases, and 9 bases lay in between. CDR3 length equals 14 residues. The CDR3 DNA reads TGCGCCAGCAGCCAAGACGAGACCATCTATGGCTACACCTTC. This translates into CASSQDETIYGYTF.

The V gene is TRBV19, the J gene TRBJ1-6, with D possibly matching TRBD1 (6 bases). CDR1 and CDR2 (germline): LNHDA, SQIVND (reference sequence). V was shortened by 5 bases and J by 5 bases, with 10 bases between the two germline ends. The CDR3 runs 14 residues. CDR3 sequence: CASSAGAHNSPLHF. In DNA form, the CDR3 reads TGTGCCAGTAGTGCGGGGGCGCATAATTCACCCCTCCACTTT.

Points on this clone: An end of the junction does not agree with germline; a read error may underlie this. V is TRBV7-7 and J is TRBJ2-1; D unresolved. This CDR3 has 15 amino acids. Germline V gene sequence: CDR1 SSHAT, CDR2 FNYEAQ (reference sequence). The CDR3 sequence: CASSVSDGPYNEQFF. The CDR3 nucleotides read TGTGCTAGCAGCGTTTCGGACGGCCCCTACAATGAGCAGTTCTTC.

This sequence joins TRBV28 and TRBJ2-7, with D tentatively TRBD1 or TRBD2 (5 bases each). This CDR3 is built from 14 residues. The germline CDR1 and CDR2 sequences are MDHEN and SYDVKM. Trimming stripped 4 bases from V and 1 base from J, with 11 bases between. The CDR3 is CASSSGAGSYEQYF. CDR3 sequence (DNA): TGTGCCAGCAGTTCCGGGGCAGGATCCTACGAGCAGTACTTC.

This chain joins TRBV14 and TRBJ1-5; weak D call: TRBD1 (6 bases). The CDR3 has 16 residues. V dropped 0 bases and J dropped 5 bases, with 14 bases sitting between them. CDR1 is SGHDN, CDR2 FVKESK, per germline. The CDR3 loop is CASSQDPGEGYQPQHF. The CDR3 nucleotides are TGTGCCAGCAGCCAAGATCCAGGGGAGGGTTATCAGCCCCAGCATTTT.

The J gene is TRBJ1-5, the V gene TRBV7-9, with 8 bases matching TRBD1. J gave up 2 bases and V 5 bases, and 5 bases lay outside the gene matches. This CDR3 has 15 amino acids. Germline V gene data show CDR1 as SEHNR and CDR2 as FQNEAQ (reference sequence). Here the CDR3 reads CASSKQGGGNQPQHF. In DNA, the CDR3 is TGTGCCAGCAGCAAACAGGGGGGAGGCAATCAGCCCCAGCATTTT.

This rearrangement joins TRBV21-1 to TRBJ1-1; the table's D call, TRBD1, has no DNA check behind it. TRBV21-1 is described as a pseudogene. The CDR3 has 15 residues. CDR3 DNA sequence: TGTGCCAGCAGCAAATGGGAAGGGGTGAACACTGAAGCTTTCTTT. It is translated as CASSKWEGVNTEAFF.

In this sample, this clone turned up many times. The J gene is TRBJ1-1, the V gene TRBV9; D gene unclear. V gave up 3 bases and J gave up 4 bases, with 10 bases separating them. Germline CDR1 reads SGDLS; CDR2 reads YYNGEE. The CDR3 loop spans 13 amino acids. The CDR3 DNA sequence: TGTGCCAGCAGCGCCGGCCGCAGCACTGAAGCTTTCTTT. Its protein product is CASSAGRSTEAFF.

CDR3 loop: CASSLAGTGSSAFF. In nucleotides, the CDR3 is TGTGCCAGCAGCTTAGCCGGGACAGGGAGTTCAGCTTTCTTT. The rearrangement joins TRBV7-2 to TRBJ1-1; 9 bases are a match to TRBD1. The germline CDR1 and CDR2 sequences are SGHTA and FQGNSA. The CDR3 contains 14 residues. J gave up 10 bases and V 0 bases, and 6 bases lay outside the gene matches.